Listed here are 18 T cell receptor beta chains from one sample, sequenced in a study of blood T cell repertoires in COVID-19. TCRdb's table, derived via immunoSEQ multiplex PCR, lists solely in-frame clones and lacks some. The table records approximately 210,000 clones, about 85% of them present only once. Sequenced material: peripheral blood. The receptors originated from a human donor in a cohort sampled during active COVID-19.

This sequence joins TRBV7-2 and TRBJ2-7; TRBD1 agrees at 9 bases. The CDR3 has 14 residues. Germline values: CDR1 SGHTA, CDR2 FQGNSA. J gave up 6 bases and V 4 bases, and 7 bases lay outside the gene matches. In DNA form, the CDR3 reads TGTGCCAGCAGCTCCGGGGGACAGGGAGCCGAGCAGTACTTC. Translating gives CASSSGGQGAEQYF.

This chain connects TRBV6-5 to TRBJ2-3; D is possibly TRBD2 (5 bases). Germline CDR1 MNHEY, CDR2 SVGAGI. The germline V and J ends were trimmed by 6 bases and 3 bases, with 16 bases remaining between them. CDR3 length: 15 residues. Here the CDR3 reads CASSALAAVTDTQYF. CDR3 DNA sequence: TGTGCCAGCAGCGCCCTAGCAGCGGTGACAGATACGCAGTATTTT.

The gene calls are TRBV2 and TRBJ2-3; TRBD1 is a possible D gene (6 bases). The CDR3 totals 15 residues. Germline CDR1 reads SNHLY; CDR2 reads FYNNEI. Trimming removed 5 bases from V and 2 bases from J, with 14 bases in between. The CDR3 coding sequence is TGTGCCAGCAGTTATTGGACAGAAGTCACAGATACGCAGTATTTT. Amino acid sequence: CASSYWTEVTDTQYF.

V gene TRBV4-2 combines with J gene TRBJ1-4; possibly TRBD1 for D (5 bases). With 4 bases removed from V and 2 bases from J, the gap between germline ends came to 14 bases. The CDR3 runs 16 residues. Germline V gene sequence: CDR1 LGHNA, CDR2 YNFKEQ. The CDR3 loop is CASSLLLGGTNEKLFF. The CDR3 DNA follows: TGTGCCAGCAGCCTCCTCCTGGGGGGTACTAATGAAAAACTGTTTTTT.

The chain combines TRBV18 with TRBJ2-1, with TRBD1 as a possible D gene (5 bases). Germline V CDR1 and CDR2: KGHSH, LQKENI. The CDR3 loop spans 14 amino acids. V lost 6 bases and J 2 bases, leaving 11 bases between the germline ends. CDR3 bases: TGTGCCAGCTCGCAGATAGGGGCCTACAATGAGCAGTTCTTC. This gives the protein CASSQIGAYNEQFF.

This chain joins TRBV5-1 and TRBJ2-1, with 12 bases aligning to TRBD1. The CDR3 consists of 19 residues. Germline V lookup: CDR1 SGHRS, CDR2 YFSETQ. V was clipped by 3 bases and J by 0 bases; unmatched bases: 10. CDR3 DNA sequence: TGCGCCAGCAGCTCCAAAGGGACAGGGGGCGCATCCTCCTACAATGAGCAGTTCTTC. Translation gives CASSSKGTGGASSYNEQFF. Together with reference TRBV5-1 and TRBJ2-1, the CDR3 gives the full variable domain: KAGVTQTPRYLIKTRGQQVTLSCSPISGHRSVSWYQQTPGQGLQFLFEYFSETQRNKGNFPGRFSGRQFSNSRSEMNVSTLELGDSALYLCASSSKGTGGASSYNEQFFGPGTRLTVL.

This chain connects TRBV30 to TRBJ1-1, with D maybe TRBD1 (5 bases). The CDR3 consists of 13 residues. V gave up 3 bases and J gave up 6 bases, with 14 bases separating them. CDR1 is GTSNPN, CDR2 SVGIG, per germline (reference sequence). CDR3 coding DNA: TGTGCCTGGAGGTTACGGAGGGACTCTGAAGCTTTCTTT. This gives the protein CAWRLRRDSEAFF.

Regarding this clone: Other DNA sequences in this specimen translate into the identical CDR3. The rearrangement links TRBV5-4 to TRBJ1-2, with D maybe TRBD1 (6 bases). This CDR3 is 13 amino acids long. Germline CDR1 SGHNT, CDR2 YYREEE (reference sequence). V was shortened by 2 bases and J by 4 bases, with 9 bases between the two germline ends. CDR3 region: CASSLQGSYGYTF. In DNA, the CDR3 is TGTGCCAGCAGCTTACAGGGAAGCTATGGCTACACCTTC. The entire variable domain, with the rest obtained from reference TRBV5-4 and TRBJ1-2, is as follows: ETGVTQSPTHLIKTRGQQVTLRCSSQSGHNTVSWYQQALGQGPQFIFQYYREEENGRGNFPPRFSGLQFPNYSSELNVNALELDDSALYLCASSLQGSYGYTFGSGTRLTVV.

V and J are TRBV19 and TRBJ1-6; D ambiguous. This CDR3 has 14 residues. The germline V and J ends were trimmed by 5 bases and 6 bases, with 11 bases remaining between them. The germline CDR1 and CDR2 sequences are LNHDA and SQIVND (reference sequence). CDR3 nucleotides: TGTGCCAGTAGTCTCCGGGAGTTTAATTCACCCCTCCACTTT. Translated, it gives CASSLREFNSPLHF.

Remarks on this clone: The junction departs from the called germline gene at one end, perhaps through a read error. The chain is built from TRBV5-1 and TRBJ1-1, with D possibly being TRBD1 (5 bases). The CDR3 is 15 residues long. Per germline, CDR1 SGHRS and CDR2 YFSETQ. Written as DNA, the CDR3 is TGCGCCAGCAGGCGACCGGGGGAGGTGAAGACTGAAGCTTTCTTT. Translated, it gives CASRRPGEVKTEAFF.

V and J are TRBV19 and TRBJ2-3; 11 bases agree with TRBD2. The V gene's germline CDR1 is LNHDA and CDR2 SQIVND (reference sequence). The CDR3 loop spans 15 amino acids. Trimming cost V 5 bases and J 6 bases; bases outside gene matches: 7. CDR3 loop: CASSFSGRAGDTQYF. DNA of the CDR3: TGTGCCAGTAGTTTTAGCGGGAGGGCGGGGGATACGCAGTATTTT. The complete variable domain, with remaining parts taken from reference TRBV19 and TRBJ2-3, reads DGGITQSPKYLFRKEGQNVTLSCEQNLNHDAMYWYRQDPGQGLRLIYYSQIVNDFQKGDIAEGYSVSREKKESFPLTVTSAQKNPTAFYLCASSFSGRAGDTQYFGPGTRLTVL.

The J gene is TRBJ2-3, the V gene TRBV3-1 (or the pseudogene TRBV3-2), with 9 nucleotides matching TRBD2. The V segment lost 2 bases and the J segment 2 bases; nucleotides outside the gene matches: 11. In germline, CDR1 is LGHDT, CDR2 YNNKEL (reference sequence). The CDR3 sequence is 18 residues long. CDR3 sequence (DNA): TGTGCCAGCAGCCAACCTGGTGGGCTAGCGGGGTTCACAGATACGCAGTATTTT. It is translated as CASSQPGGLAGFTDTQYF.

V and J are TRBV5-4 and TRBJ2-5; possible D gene TRBD2, 5 bases. Per germline, CDR1 SGHNT and CDR2 YYREEE (reference sequence). There are 15 residues in the CDR3. V lost 4 bases and J lost 2, with 15 bases in between. The CDR3 coding sequence is TGTGCCAGCAGCCTAGTACCGAGGGAACAAGAGACCCAGTACTTC. Protein sequence: CASSLVPREQETQYF.

This rearrangement joins TRBV3-1 (or the pseudogene TRBV3-2) to TRBJ1-2; the match to TRBD1 covers 7 bases. The CDR3 has 14 amino acids. CDR1 and CDR2 (germline): LGHDT, YNNKEL (reference sequence). After removal of 3 bases from V and 4 bases from J, the junction contained 5 bases not matched to a gene. The CDR3 region has the DNA TGTGCCAGCAGCCATGAAGACAGGGCCTATGGCTACACCTTC. Its translation: CASSHEDRAYGYTF.

The chain links TRBV5-1 to TRBJ2-5; 7 bases line up with TRBD1. The CDR3 consists of 15 residues. J gave up 5 bases and V 1 base, and 8 bases lay outside the gene matches. The V gene's germline CDR1 is SGHRS and CDR2 YFSETQ. In nucleotides, the CDR3 is TGCGCCAGCAGCTTGTCTGCAGGGGGTACGGAGACCCAGTACTTC. Amino acids: CASSLSAGGTETQYF.

Only one count was recorded for this clone. The chain links TRBV27 to TRBJ1-6; D unclear. Trimming pared 7 bases from V and 6 bases from J, leaving 13 bases between. Germline CDR1 MNHEY, CDR2 SMNVEV (reference sequence). The length of the CDR3 is 14 residues. The CDR3 coding sequence is TGTGCCAGCATCAAGACGGAGATTAATTCACCCCTCCACTTT. Its protein is CASIKTEINSPLHF.

In its sample, this clone was seen a few times. J is TRBJ1-1 and V is TRBV27; D gene unclear. The V gene lost 2 bases and the J gene lost 4 bases, with 11 bases spanning the gap. This CDR3 has 14 amino acids. Germline V lookup: CDR1 MNHEY, CDR2 SMNVEV (reference sequence). The CDR3, as DNA: TGTGCCAGCAGTTTAGGCTCCACTACCACTGAAGCTTTCTTT. It yields the protein CASSLGSTTTEAFF.

The chain employs TRBV24-1 and TRBJ2-3; D is perhaps TRBD1 (5 bases). The V end lost 12 bases, the J end lost 4 bases, and 19 bases lay between the germline ends. The V gene's germline CDR1 is KGHDR and CDR2 SFDVKD. This CDR3 region has 14 residues. The CDR3 spells CASATGRVSDTQYF. The CDR3 region has the DNA TGTGCCTCTGCAACGGGCAGGGTCTCAGATACGCAGTATTTT.